These T cell receptor beta chains were read from a single sample in a study of T cell changes during pregnancy in multiple sclerosis. Method: immunoSEQ multiplex PCR; TCRdb's copy keeps in-frame clones and lacks some. The table records 40,000 to 50,000 clones, 90% of them present only once. Sequenced here: CD8+ T cells from peripheral blood mononuclear cells, sampled in the first trimester of pregnancy. These receptors were obtained from a female donor with multiple sclerosis, enrolled in a pregnancy study. CDR3s include the opening cysteine and the closing phenylalanine or tryptophan. D genes are given only for firm matches.

J gene: TRBJ2-7; V gene: TRBV11-2; D gene: -; CDR3 DNA: TGTGCCAGCAGCTTCGATAGCGGACTCTACGAGCAGTACTTC; CDR3 protein: CASSFDSGLYEQYF
J gene: TRBJ2-7; V gene: TRBV2; D gene: -; CDR3 DNA: TGTGCCAGCAGTGGAAATAGTTACTACGAGCAGTACTTC; CDR3 protein: CASSGNSYYEQYF
J gene: TRBJ2-7; V gene: TRBV9; D gene: -; CDR3 DNA: TGTGCCAGCAGCCCCACATCCATGTACGAGCAGTACTTC; CDR3 protein: CASSPTSMYEQYF
J gene: TRBJ1-2; V gene: TRBV6-6; D gene: TRBD1; CDR3 DNA: TGTGCCAGCAGTGGAGAACAGGGGGAAAATGGCTACACCTTC; CDR3 protein: CASSGEQGENGYTF
J gene: TRBJ2-7; V gene: TRBV18; D gene: TRBD1; CDR3 DNA: TGTGCCAGCTCACCCCTCGGGACAGGGGACTACGAGCAGTACTTC; CDR3 protein: CASSPLGTGDYEQYF
J gene: TRBJ2-2; V gene: TRBV10-2; D gene: -; CDR3 DNA: TGCGCCAGCAGTGATGTTACAGGGTCCAGCGGGGAGCTGTTTTTT; CDR3 protein: CASSDVTGSSGELFF
J gene: TRBJ2-7; V gene: TRBV5-6; D gene: TRBD1; CDR3 DNA: TGTGCCAGCAGCTTAGACAGGGAAATATTTTACGAGCAGTACTTC; CDR3 protein: CASSLDREIFYEQYF
J gene: TRBJ2-3; V gene: TRBV7-9; D gene: -; CDR3 DNA: TGTGCCAGCAGCTTATCAGGATTGGGTGATACGCAGTATTTT; CDR3 protein: CASSLSGLGDTQYF
J gene: TRBJ2-1; V gene: TRBV29-1; D gene: TRBD2; CDR3 DNA: TGCAGTGCCCCCACTAGCGGGAATGAGCAGTTCTTC; CDR3 protein: CSAPTSGNEQFF
J gene: TRBJ2-3; V gene: TRBV25-1; D gene: -; CDR3 DNA: TGTGCCAGCAGTGGCGGGACTTCAGATACGCAGTATTTT; CDR3 protein: CASSGGTSDTQYF
J gene: TRBJ2-2; V gene: TRBV9; D gene: TRBD1; CDR3 DNA: TGTGCCAGCAGCGTCACCGGGACAGGGCCTGGCGGGGAGCTGTTTTTT; CDR3 protein: CASSVTGTGPGGELFF
J gene: TRBJ2-5; V gene: TRBV7-9; D gene: TRBD1; CDR3 DNA: TGTGCCAGCAGCCGTGAAGGACAGGGGATTTTAGAGACCCAGTACTTC; CDR3 protein: CASSREGQGILETQYF